The 20 T cell receptor beta chains given below trace back to one sample, sequenced in a study of blood T cell repertoires in COVID-19. Method: immunoSEQ multiplex PCR; TCRdb's copy keeps in-frame clones and lacks some. The sample shows fewer than 400,000 clones, less than 85% of them seen only once. The sequenced sample was peripheral blood. The receptor set was obtained from a woman between 18 and 30 years old with acute or convalescent COVID-19.

V and J are TRBV9 and TRBJ1-2; 7 bases align to TRBD1. The V and J ends lost 7 bases and 0 bases, in that order; junction bases with no gene match: 9. Germline assignment: CDR1 SGDLS and CDR2 YYNGEE. The CDR3 covers 15 residues. The CDR3 here is CASGLSGGPNYGYTF. The DNA of the CDR3 is TGTGCCAGCGGCTTATCAGGGGGGCCTAACTATGGCTACACCTTC.

This chain connects TRBV6-6 to TRBJ2-7, with TRBD2 as a possible D gene (5 bases). V was shortened by 10 bases and J by 5 bases, with 18 bases between the two germline ends. The CDR3 length is 13 residues. Germline-derived CDR1 and CDR2 are MNHNY and SVGAGI (reference sequence). The CDR3 sequence: CANRRTPEDEQYF. The CDR3 region has the DNA TGTGCCAATCGCCGCACCCCGGAGGACGAGCAGTACTTC.

This chain uses TRBV7-2 with TRBJ1-3; 7 bases align to TRBD1. V shed 1 base and J 0 bases; nucleotides not matched to a gene: 3. CDR1 is SGHTA and CDR2 is FQGNSA in the germline V gene. The CDR3 runs to 16 residues. CDR3 loop: CASSLVGGPSGNTIYF. The CDR3 DNA reads TGTGCCAGCAGCTTAGTAGGGGGCCCCTCTGGAAACACCATATATTTT.

The V call is TRBV15, the J call TRBJ1-1; TRBD1 is a possible D gene (6 bases). V lost 0 bases and J 4 bases, leaving 12 bases between the germline ends. The CDR3 totals 15 residues. The V gene's germline CDR1 is LNHNV and CDR2 YYDKDF (reference sequence). CDR3 protein: CATSRDTGHLTEAFF. The CDR3 coding sequence is TGTGCCACCAGCAGAGATACAGGGCACCTCACTGAAGCTTTCTTT.

With respect to this clone: The identical CDR3 is also encoded by other nucleotide sequences in the sample. V usage is TRBV7-2 and J usage is TRBJ1-2, with 7 bases matching TRBD1. J gave up 0 bases and V 5 bases, and 0 bases lay outside the gene matches. Germline assignment: CDR1 SGHTA and CDR2 FQGNSA. The CDR3 extends over 13 amino acids. This chain's CDR3 is CASSGTANYGYTF. The DNA of the CDR3 is TGTGCCAGCAGCGGGACAGCTAACTATGGCTACACCTTC.

This clone was seen a few times. The V gene is TRBV5-1, the J gene TRBJ2-2; maybe TRBD1 (5 bases). The CDR3 has 15 residues. Germline CDR1 reads SGHRS; CDR2 reads YFSETQ. V dropped 0 bases and J dropped 4 bases, with 10 bases sitting between them. CDR3 residues: CASSLGHRSTGELFF. CDR3 DNA sequence: TGCGCCAGCAGCTTGGGGCACAGGAGCACCGGGGAGCTGTTTTTT.

The rearrangement uses TRBV10-3 and TRBJ2-2; D gene uncertain. The CDR3 is 12 residues long. The germline V gene encodes CDR1 ENHRY and CDR2 SYGVKD. Trimming removed 8 bases at V and 2 bases at J, with 6 bases between. CDR3 amino acids: CAIAGNTGELFF. The CDR3 bases are TGTGCCATCGCAGGTAACACCGGGGAGCTGTTTTTT.

The chain is built from TRBV7-9 and TRBJ2-7; 7 nucleotides match TRBD1. With V trimmed by 5 bases and J by 4 bases, 11 bases remained unmatched. Germline CDR1 reads SEHNR; CDR2 reads FQNEAQ (reference sequence). This CDR3 has 15 amino acids. Here the CDR3 reads CASSKTSGTEYEQYF. The CDR3, as DNA: TGTGCCAGCAGCAAAACTTCCGGGACAGAATACGAGCAGTACTTC.

Here the CDR3 DNA reads TGTGCCAGTAGTCCCCGACTGAATCCTAACTATGGCTACACCTTC. This encodes CASSPRLNPNYGYTF. This rearrangement joins TRBV19 to TRBJ1-2; D call uncertain. Germline V gene sequence: CDR1 LNHDA, CDR2 SQIVND (reference sequence). The ends were cut back, 5 bases at V and 0 bases at J, with 13 bases in the middle. The CDR3 is 15 residues long.

The chain couples TRBV9 to TRBJ2-7; D is perhaps TRBD1 (5 bases). CDR3 size: 15 residues. Trimming pared 4 bases from V and 5 bases from J, leaving 19 bases between. CDR1 and CDR2 from the germline V gene are SGDLS and YYNGEE. The CDR3 here is CASSLHDRIIDEQYF. CDR3 DNA sequence: TGTGCCAGCAGCCTCCACGACAGAATTATAGACGAGCAGTACTTC.

CDR3 sequence reads: CASSEAVTHYNEQFF. The CDR3 bases are TGTGCCAGCAGTGAAGCGGTGACTCACTACAATGAGCAGTTCTTC. The rearrangement joins TRBV6-1 to TRBJ2-1; D is unresolved. In germline, CDR1 is MNHNS, CDR2 SASEGT. The ends were cut back, 0 bases at V and 3 bases at J, with 9 bases in the middle. This CDR3 is built from 15 residues.

This chain joins TRBV29-1 and TRBJ2-1; a weak D match, TRBD1 (5 bases). V was cut by 3 bases and J by 10 bases, with 10 bases left in between. The germline CDR1 and CDR2 sequences are SQVTM and ANQGSEA. This CDR3 comprises 11 residues. CDR3 nucleotide sequence: TGCAGCGTTGAGTTTAACAGGGAGCAGTTCTTC. Its protein product is CSVEFNREQFF.

V is TRBV11-2 and J is TRBJ2-7; D uncertain. Per the germline V gene, CDR1 is SGHAT and CDR2 is FQNNGV. The CDR3 runs 16 residues. The V gene lost 1 base and the J gene lost 0 bases, with 13 bases spanning the gap. The CDR3 reads CASSLGGDLYSYEQYF. The CDR3 DNA sequence: TGTGCCAGCAGCTTAGGAGGAGATCTATACTCCTACGAGCAGTACTTC.

This clone was detected a few times. This rearrangement joins TRBV7-2 to TRBJ1-5; D is unclear. CDR3 size: 15 residues. The germline V gene encodes CDR1 SGHTA and CDR2 FQGNSA. Trimming left V 4 bases short and J 4 bases short, with 14 bases between. This chain's CDR3 is CASSSPAGLNQPQHF. The CDR3 DNA reads as TGTGCCAGCAGCTCCCCCGCCGGGTTAAATCAGCCCCAGCATTTT. Supplemented by reference TRBV7-2 and TRBJ1-5, the full variable domain reads GAGVSQSPSNKVTEKGKDVELRCDPISGHTALYWYRQSLGQGLEFLIYFQGNSAPDKSGLPSDRFSAERTGGSVSTLTIQRTQQEDSAVYLCASSSPAGLNQPQHFGDGTRLSIL.

V gene TRBV18 combines with J gene TRBJ1-1; D is possibly TRBD1 (6 bases). The CDR3 has 15 residues. Germline V gene data show CDR1 as KGHSH and CDR2 as LQKENI. The V end lost 3 bases, the J end lost 7 bases, and 18 bases lay between the germline ends. In nucleotides, the CDR3 is TGTGCCAGCTCACCTAGAGACAGGACTTATGTTGAAGCTTTCTTT. This sequence encodes CASSPRDRTYVEAFF. The whole variable domain, filled in from reference TRBV18 and TRBJ1-1, reads NAGVMQNPRHLVRRRGQEARLRCSPMKGHSHVYWYRQLPEEGLKFMVYLQKENIIDESGMPKERFSAEFPKEGPSILRIQQVVRGDSAAYFCASSPRDRTYVEAFFGQGTRLTVV.

The chain recombines TRBV7-3 with TRBJ2-1; 11 bases are shared with TRBD2. The J segment lost 6 bases and the V segment lost 3 bases, leaving 4 bases of the junction unmatched. Germline lookup yields CDR1 SGHTA and CDR2 FQGTGA. The CDR3 runs 15 residues. The CDR3 bases are TGTGCCAGCAGCTTTAGCGGGGGGGCAGGCAATGAGCAGTTCTTC. Its translation: CASSFSGGAGNEQFF.

This clone came up once. The chain recombines TRBV7-6 with TRBJ1-6; 8 bases line up with TRBD1. Germline values: CDR1 SGHVS, CDR2 FNYEAQ. The V and J ends lost 4 bases and 13 bases, in that order; junction bases with no gene match: 12. This CDR3 comprises 15 residues. The CDR3: CASSSGQGGGYPLHF. In DNA, the CDR3 is TGTGCCAGCAGCTCCGGACAGGGTGGGGGTTACCCCCTCCACTTT.

The chain is built from TRBV19 and TRBJ1-5, with 8 bases that match TRBD1. Germline V CDR1 and CDR2: LNHDA, SQIVND (reference sequence). Trimming removed 7 bases from V and 4 bases from J; junction bases left unmatched: 9. The CDR3 is made up of 15 amino acids. CDR3 coding DNA: TGTGCCAGTACCTTAGGACAGGGACTAAATCAGCCCCAGCATTTT. Protein sequence: CASTLGQGLNQPQHF.

This chain uses TRBV27 with TRBJ2-3; a possible D gene is TRBD1 (6 bases). Germline assignment: CDR1 MNHEY and CDR2 SMNVEV (reference sequence). CDR3 length: 13 amino acids. Trimming removed 8 bases from V and 9 bases from J, with 18 bases in between. CDR3 loop: CASLTGSAGTQYF. The CDR3 bases are TGTGCCAGCCTCACAGGGTCCGCCGGCACGCAGTATTTT.

The chain couples TRBV7-3 to TRBJ2-3; 8 nucleotides line up with TRBD2. The CDR3 is made up of 16 amino acids. The trim removed 1 base at V and 11 bases at J, leaving 14 bases unmatched. CDR1 and CDR2 (germline): SGHTA, FQGTGA. As DNA, the CDR3 is TGTGCCAGCAGCTTAATGGGGCGGGGTAGCGGGGAAGAGCAGTATTTT. Translated: CASSLMGRGSGEEQYF. The full variable domain, rest sourced from reference TRBV7-3 and TRBJ2-3, is GAGVSQTPSNKVTEKGKYVELRCDPISGHTALYWYRQSLGQGPEFLIYFQGTGAADDSGLPNDRFFAVRPEGSVSTLKIQRTERGDSAVYLCASSLMGRGSGEEQYFGPGTRLTVL.